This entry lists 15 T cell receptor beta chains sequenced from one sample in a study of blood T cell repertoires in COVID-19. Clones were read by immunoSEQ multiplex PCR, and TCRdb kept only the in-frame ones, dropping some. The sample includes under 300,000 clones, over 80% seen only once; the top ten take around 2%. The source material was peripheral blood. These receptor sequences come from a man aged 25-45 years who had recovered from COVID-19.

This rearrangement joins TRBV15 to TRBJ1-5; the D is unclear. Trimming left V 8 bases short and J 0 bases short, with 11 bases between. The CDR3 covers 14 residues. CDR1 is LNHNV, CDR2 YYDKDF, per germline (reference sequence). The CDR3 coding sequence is TGTGCCACCTCTAGTTTGTATAGCAATCAGCCCCAGCATTTT. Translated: CATSSLYSNQPQHF.

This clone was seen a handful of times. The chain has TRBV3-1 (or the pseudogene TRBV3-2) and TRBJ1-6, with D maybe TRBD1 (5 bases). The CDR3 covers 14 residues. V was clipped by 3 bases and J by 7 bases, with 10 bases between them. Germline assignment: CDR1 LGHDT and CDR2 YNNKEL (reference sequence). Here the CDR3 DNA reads TGTGCCAGCAGCCAGGGGGACTACAATTCACCCCTCCACTTT. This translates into CASSQGDYNSPLHF.

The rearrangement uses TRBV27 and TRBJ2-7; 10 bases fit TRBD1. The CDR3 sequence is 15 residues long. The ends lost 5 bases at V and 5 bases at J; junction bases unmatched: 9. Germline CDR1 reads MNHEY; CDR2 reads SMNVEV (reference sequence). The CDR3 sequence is CASSPGTGVGHEQYV. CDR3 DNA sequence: TGTGCCAGCAGTCCCGGGACAGGGGTGGGCCACGAGCAGTACGTC.

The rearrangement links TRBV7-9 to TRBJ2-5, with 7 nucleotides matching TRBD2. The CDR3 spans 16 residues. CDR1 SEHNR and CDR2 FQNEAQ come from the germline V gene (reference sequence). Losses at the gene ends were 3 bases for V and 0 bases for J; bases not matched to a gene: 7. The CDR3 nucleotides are TGTGCCAGCAGCTTTCTTGGCGGGGGATACCAAGAGACCCAGTACTTC. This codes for CASSFLGGGYQETQYF.

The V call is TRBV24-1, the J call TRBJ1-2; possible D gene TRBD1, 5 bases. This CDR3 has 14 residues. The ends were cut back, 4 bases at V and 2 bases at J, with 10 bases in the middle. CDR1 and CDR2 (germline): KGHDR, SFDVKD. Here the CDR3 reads CATSDPTANYGYTF. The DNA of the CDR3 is TGTGCCACCAGTGACCCGACAGCGAACTATGGCTACACCTTC.

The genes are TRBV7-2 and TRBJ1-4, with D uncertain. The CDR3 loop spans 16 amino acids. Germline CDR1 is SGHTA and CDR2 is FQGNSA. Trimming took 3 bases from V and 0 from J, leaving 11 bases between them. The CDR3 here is CASSLSSQATNEKLFF. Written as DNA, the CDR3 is TGTGCCAGCAGCTTGTCCTCCCAGGCAACTAATGAAAAACTGTTTTTT.

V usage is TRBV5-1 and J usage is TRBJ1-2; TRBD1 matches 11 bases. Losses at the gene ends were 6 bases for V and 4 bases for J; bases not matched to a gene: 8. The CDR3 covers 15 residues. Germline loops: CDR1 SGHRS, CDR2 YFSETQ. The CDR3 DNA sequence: TGCGCCAGCACGCGCCCGGGACAGGGGGGCTATGGCTACACCTTC. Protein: CASTRPGQGGYGYTF. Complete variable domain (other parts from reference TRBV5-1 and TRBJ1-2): KAGVTQTPRYLIKTRGQQVTLSCSPISGHRSVSWYQQTPGQGLQFLFEYFSETQRNKGNFPGRFSGRQFSNSRSEMNVSTLELGDSALYLCASTRPGQGGYGYTFGSGTRLTVV.

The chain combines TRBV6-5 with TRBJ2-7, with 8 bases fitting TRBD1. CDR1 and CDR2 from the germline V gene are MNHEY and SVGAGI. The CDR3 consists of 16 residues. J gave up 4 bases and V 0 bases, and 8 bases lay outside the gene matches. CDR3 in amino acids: CASSYSLPRQGYEQYF. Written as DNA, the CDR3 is TGTGCCAGCAGTTACTCGCTTCCGAGACAGGGGTACGAGCAGTACTTC.

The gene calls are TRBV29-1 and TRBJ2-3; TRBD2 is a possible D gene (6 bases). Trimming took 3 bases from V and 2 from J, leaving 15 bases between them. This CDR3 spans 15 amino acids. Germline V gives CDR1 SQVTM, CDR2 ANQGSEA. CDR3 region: CSVDRGYFDTDTQYF. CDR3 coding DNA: TGCAGCGTTGATCGGGGGTATTTCGACACAGATACGCAGTATTTT.

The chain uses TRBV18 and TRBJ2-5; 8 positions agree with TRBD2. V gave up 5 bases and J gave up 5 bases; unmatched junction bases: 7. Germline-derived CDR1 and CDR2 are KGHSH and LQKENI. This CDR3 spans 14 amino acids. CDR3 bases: TGTGCCAGCTCAGACAGCGGGGGTTATGAGACCCAGTACTTC. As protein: CASSDSGGYETQYF.

The CDR3 coding sequence is TGTGCCAGCAGAAGGGACAGGAGATTTAGCAATCAGCCCCAGCATTTT. Its protein product is CASRRDRRFSNQPQHF. The V gene is TRBV6-6, the J gene TRBJ1-5, with 8 bases lining up with TRBD1. The germline V gene has CDR1 MNHNY and CDR2 SVGAGI (reference sequence). V lost 6 bases, J lost 0 bases, and 7 bases stayed unmatched. This CDR3 region has 16 residues.

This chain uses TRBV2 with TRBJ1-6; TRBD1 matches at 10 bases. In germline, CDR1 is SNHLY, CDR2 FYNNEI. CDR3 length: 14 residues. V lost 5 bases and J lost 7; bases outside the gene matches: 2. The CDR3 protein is CASSWTGGNSPLHF. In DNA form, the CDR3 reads TGTGCCAGCAGTTGGACAGGGGGAAATTCACCCCTCCACTTT.

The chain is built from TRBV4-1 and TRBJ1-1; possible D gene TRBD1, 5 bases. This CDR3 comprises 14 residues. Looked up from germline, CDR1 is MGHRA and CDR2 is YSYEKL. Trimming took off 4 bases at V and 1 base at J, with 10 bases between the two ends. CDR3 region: CASSPNRWNTEAFF. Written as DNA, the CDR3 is TGCGCCAGCAGCCCGAACAGGTGGAACACTGAAGCTTTCTTT.

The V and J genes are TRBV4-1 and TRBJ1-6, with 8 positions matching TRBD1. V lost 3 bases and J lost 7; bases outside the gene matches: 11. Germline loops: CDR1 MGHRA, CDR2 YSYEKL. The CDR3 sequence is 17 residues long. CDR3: CASSHSRQGTRNSPLHF. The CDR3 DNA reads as TGCGCCAGCAGCCACTCGCGACAGGGGACTCGAAATTCACCCCTCCACTTT.

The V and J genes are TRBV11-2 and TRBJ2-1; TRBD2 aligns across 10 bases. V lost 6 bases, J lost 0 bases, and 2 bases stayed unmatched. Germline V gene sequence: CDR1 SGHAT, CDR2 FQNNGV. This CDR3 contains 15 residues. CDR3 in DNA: TGTGCCAGCAGTCTAGCGGGGGACTCCTACAATGAGCAGTTCTTC. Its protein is CASSLAGDSYNEQFF.